These 17 T cell receptor beta chains were sequenced from one sample in a study of blood T cell repertoires in COVID-19. Sequencing used immunoSEQ multiplex PCR; TCRdb keeps in-frame clones, though not all of them. The sample yields 45,000 to 60,000 clones, roughly four fifths seen once. Sequenced input: peripheral blood. These receptors were taken from a woman aged 55-75 years with acute or convalescent COVID-19.

The chain carries TRBV5-1 and TRBJ1-4; D is unresolved. Trimming took off 4 bases at V and 7 bases at J, with 17 bases between the two ends. This CDR3 spans 15 amino acids. Germline CDR1 SGHRS, CDR2 YFSETQ. CDR3 nucleotide sequence: TGCGCCAGCAGCACCAACCCGGGGTTAGGTGAAAAACTGTTTTTT. It translates to CASSTNPGLGEKLFF.

The V call is TRBV28, the J call TRBJ2-1; D is perhaps TRBD1 (8 bases). The V gene lost 8 bases and the J gene lost 10 bases, with 24 bases spanning the gap. The CDR3 runs to 15 residues. In germline, CDR1 is MDHEN, CDR2 SYDVKM. The CDR3 sequence: CASHSPTGGGSEQFF. The CDR3 coding sequence is TGTGCCAGCCACAGTCCCACAGGGGGGGGCTCGGAGCAGTTCTTC.

This clone was counted between two and nine times. The chain combines TRBV18 with TRBJ1-1; D is possibly TRBD1 (6 bases). The CDR3 length is 13 residues. V was shortened by 6 bases and J by 5 bases, with 13 bases between the two germline ends. Germline V gives CDR1 KGHSH, CDR2 LQKENI. The CDR3 sequence is CASSREQGTEAFF. CDR3 DNA: TGTGCCAGCTCCCGGGAACAGGGAACTGAAGCTTTCTTT.

The chain uses TRBV10-2 and TRBJ2-1, with TRBD2 matching over 12 bases. The CDR3 spans 15 residues. Germline V gene lookup returns CDR1 WSHSY and CDR2 SAAADI. V dropped 0 bases and J dropped 9; count of bases not matched to a gene: 3. In DNA, the CDR3 is TGCGCCAGCAGTGAGTCGTCTAGCGGGAGGGCTGAGCAGTTCTTC. This sequence encodes CASSESSSGRAEQFF.

The chain uses TRBV7-2 and TRBJ2-7; TRBD1 aligns across 7 bases. The CDR3 has 13 amino acids. In germline, CDR1 is SGHTA, CDR2 FQGNSA. V lost 7 bases and J lost 4; bases outside the gene matches: 7. The chain's CDR3 is CASTKQGVYEQYF. The CDR3, as DNA: TGTGCCAGCACCAAGCAGGGGGTTTACGAGCAGTACTTC.

The chain joins TRBV9 to TRBJ1-4; 7 positions match TRBD1. Germline CDR1 is SGDLS and CDR2 is YYNGEE. V was pared by 2 bases and J by 3 bases, with 4 bases of the junction left unmatched. The CDR3 runs to 15 residues. The CDR3: CASSVTGTANEKLFF. The CDR3 DNA reads as TGTGCCAGCAGCGTTACCGGGACAGCTAATGAAAAACTGTTTTTT.

V gene TRBV4-1 combines with J gene TRBJ1-1; 9 bases map to TRBD1. From germline, CDR1 is MGHRA and CDR2 YSYEKL. V gave up 4 bases and J gave up 1 base; unmatched junction bases: 4. The CDR3 contains 15 residues. CDR3 residues: CASSLTGQGNTEAFF. CDR3 coding DNA: TGCGCCAGCAGCCTAACGGGACAGGGGAACACTGAAGCTTTCTTT.

The V gene is TRBV19, the J gene TRBJ2-7, with TRBD1 identical over 9 bases. The CDR3 extends over 13 amino acids. The ends lost 7 bases at V and 2 bases at J; junction bases unmatched: 3. Germline V gives CDR1 LNHDA, CDR2 SQIVND (reference sequence). CDR3 sequence: CASKGTGTYEQYF. The CDR3 region has the DNA TGTGCCAGTAAGGGGACAGGGACCTACGAGCAGTACTTC.

The chain recombines TRBV24-1 with TRBJ1-2, with TRBD1 matching 10 bases. The trim removed 3 bases at V and 6 bases at J, leaving 9 bases unmatched. Looked up from germline, CDR1 is KGHDR and CDR2 is SFDVKD. This CDR3 comprises 16 residues. The CDR3 loop is CATSDPGQGRTNGYTF. The DNA for the CDR3 is TGTGCCACCAGTGATCCGGGACAGGGGAGGACTAATGGCTACACCTTC.

The genes are TRBV3-1 (or the pseudogene TRBV3-2) and TRBJ2-2, with D possibly matching TRBD1 (7 bases). V lost 8 bases and J 4 bases, leaving 11 bases between the germline ends. The CDR3 contains 13 residues. The germline CDR1 and CDR2 sequences are LGHDT and YNNKEL (reference sequence). The CDR3 nucleotides are TGTGCCAGCCGGAGGGGGCTCACCGGGGAGCTGTTTTTT. It translates to CASRRGLTGELFF.

V gene TRBV18 combines with J gene TRBJ2-1; D gene uncertain. V gave up 2 bases and J gave up 5 bases, with 7 bases separating them. This CDR3 has 13 amino acids. Germline V lookup: CDR1 KGHSH, CDR2 LQKENI. The CDR3 DNA sequence: TGTGCCAGCTCACCATCCCGAGACAATGAGCAGTTCTTC. It specifies CASSPSRDNEQFF. The full variable domain, with the rest looked up from reference TRBV18 and TRBJ2-1, is NAGVMQNPRHLVRRRGQEARLRCSPMKGHSHVYWYRQLPEEGLKFMVYLQKENIIDESGMPKERFSAEFPKEGPSILRIQQVVRGDSAAYFCASSPSRDNEQFFGPGTRLTVL.

The V call is TRBV15, the J call TRBJ1-3; 9 bases map to TRBD1. CDR3 length equals 17 residues. The germline CDR1 and CDR2 sequences are LNHNV and YYDKDF (reference sequence). V trimming: 3 bases; J trimming: 2 bases; junction bases outside the gene matches: 8. The DNA of the CDR3 is TGTGCCACCAGCAGCGGACAGGGGACAAATCCTGGAAACACCATATATTTT. The encoded protein is CATSSGQGTNPGNTIYF.

A single count supports this clone. The rearrangement links TRBV2 to TRBJ2-1; 11 bases are a match to TRBD2. Germline-derived CDR1 and CDR2 are SNHLY and FYNNEI. The CDR3 covers 15 residues. The J segment lost 10 bases and the V segment lost 4 bases, leaving 9 bases of the junction unmatched. CDR3 nucleotide sequence: TGTGCCAGCAGTGGGTATAGCGGGAGGGCATGGGAGCAGTTCTTC. Its translation is CASSGYSGRAWEQFF.

The gene calls are TRBV2 and TRBJ2-5; 7 bases agree with TRBD1. Germline CDR1 reads SNHLY; CDR2 reads FYNNEI. The CDR3 length is 14 residues. J lost 5 bases, V lost 2 bases, and 5 bases had no gene match. CDR3 DNA sequence: TGTGCCAGCAGTGAATTGAGGGGGCGGGAGACCCAGTACTTC. Amino acids: CASSELRGRETQYF.

This clone was recorded only once. The chain links TRBV15 to TRBJ1-3, with 7 bases lining up with TRBD1. The V and J ends lost 4 bases and 4 bases, in that order; junction bases with no gene match: 7. From germline, CDR1 is LNHNV and CDR2 YYDKDF (reference sequence). The CDR3 has 15 amino acids. In nucleotides, the CDR3 is TGTGCCACCAGCAATGGAGGACAGGTCGGAAACACCATATATTTT. Translated, it gives CATSNGGQVGNTIYF. Supplemented by reference TRBV15 and TRBJ1-3, the full variable domain reads DAMVIQNPRYQVTQFGKPVTLSCSQTLNHNVMYWYQQKSSQAPKLLFHYYDKDFNNEADTPDNFQSRRPNTSFCFLDIRSPGLGDTAMYLCATSNGGQVGNTIYFGEGSWLTVV.

The V call is TRBV6-6, the J call TRBJ1-2, with 7 bases fitting TRBD1. The CDR3 has 16 amino acids. The germline V gene encodes CDR1 MNHNY and CDR2 SVGAGI (reference sequence). Trimming cost V 5 bases and J 4 bases; bases outside gene matches: 13. The CDR3: CASSIRKGQDFYGYTF. The DNA of the CDR3 is TGTGCCAGCAGTATCAGGAAAGGACAGGACTTCTATGGCTACACCTTC.

The chain recombines TRBV7-8 with TRBJ2-7, with D maybe TRBD2 (5 bases). V shed 1 base and J shed 5 bases, with 9 bases lying between them. CDR1 and CDR2 (germline): SGHVS, FQNEAQ. The CDR3 loop spans 13 amino acids. CDR3 residues: CASSLVPGNEQYF. CDR3 DNA: TGTGCCAGCAGCTTAGTTCCGGGGAACGAGCAGTACTTC.